Presented here are 7 T cell receptor beta chains from one specimen sequenced in a study of T cells after yellow fever vaccination. TCRdb itself ran the 5' RACE reads through MiXCR, one entry per CDR3 protein. The sample has about 160,000 distinct CDR3 sequences; about 7% are singletons. The sample in question was CD4+ T cells sorted from PBMCs, obtained 5 days after the first yellow fever vaccination. The receptors come from a man aged 18 to 30 who received the YFV17D yellow fever vaccine.

Ten or more counts support this clonotype. The rearrangement uses TRBV12-3 or TRBV12-4 and TRBJ2-6; the D gene is possibly TRBD2 (5 bases). Deletions cut 1 base from V and 0 bases from J, with 7 bases between. The CDR3 is 16 amino acids. CDR3 amino acids: CASSLGTFSGANVLTF. DNA for the CDR3: TGTGCCAGCAGTTTAGGGACTTTCTCTGGGGCCAACGTCCTGACTTTC.

This clonotype was picked up many times. The chain employs TRBV12-3 or TRBV12-4 and TRBJ1-2; 7 bases align to TRBD1. The J segment lost 5 bases and the V segment lost 7 bases, leaving 10 bases of the junction unmatched. The CDR3 covers 14 residues. The DNA of the CDR3 is TGTGCCAGCAATAGACAGGGAGGGGGTTATGGCTACACCTTC. Its translation is CASNRQGGGYGYTF.

This clonotype was picked up a small number of times. The chain is built from TRBV4-3 and TRBJ1-2; 9 bases line up with TRBD1. The germline gives CDR1 LGHNA, CDR2 YSLEER. This CDR3 is 14 amino acids long. The V and J ends lost 0 bases and 8 bases, in that order; junction bases with no gene match: 4. The CDR3, as DNA: TGCGCCAGCAGCCAAGATGGGACAGGGCTAGGCTACACCTTC. Protein sequence: CASSQDGTGLGYTF.

This clonotype was seen repeatedly, ten times or more. This chain connects TRBV5-1 to TRBJ2-1, with 9 positions matching TRBD1. This CDR3 has 17 residues. Germline V CDR1 and CDR2: SGHRS, YFSETQ. V shed 0 bases, J shed 8 bases, and the junction held 12 bases outside the gene matches. The CDR3 DNA reads TGCGCCAGCAGCTTGGACCCTCCGACAGGGGGTCGGGATGAGCAGTTCTTC. Translated: CASSLDPPTGGRDEQFF. Together with reference TRBV5-1 and TRBJ2-1, the CDR3 gives the full variable domain: KAGVTQTPRYLIKTRGQQVTLSCSPISGHRSVSWYQQTPGQGLQFLFEYFSETQRNKGNFPGRFSGRQFSNSRSEMNVSTLELGDSALYLCASSLDPPTGGRDEQFFGPGTRLTVL.

This clonotype was picked up many times. The rearrangement links TRBV23-1 to TRBJ2-4; D gene ambiguous. TRBV23-1 is an ORF for which the function is uncertain. Trimming shortened V by 3 bases and J by 4 bases, and 13 bases separated the two germline ends. The CDR3 runs to 15 residues. The CDR3 loop reads CASSHFPAEKNIQYF. The CDR3 region has the DNA TGCGCCAGCAGTCATTTTCCGGCGGAGAAAAACATTCAGTACTTC.

Many counts were recorded for this clonotype. In nucleotides, the CDR3 is TGTGCCAGCAGCCCTAGAGACAGGGGCGCTAACTATGGCTACACCTTC. Protein product: CASSPRDRGANYGYTF. The chain carries TRBV9 and TRBJ1-2, with 8 bases that match TRBD1. Germline values: CDR1 SGDLS, CDR2 YYNGEE. The CDR3 runs to 16 residues. V was pared by 4 bases and J by 0 bases, with 8 bases of the junction left unmatched.

This clonotype came up many times. The chain recombines TRBV4-1 with TRBJ2-1, with D maybe TRBD2 (5 bases). In germline, CDR1 is MGHRA, CDR2 YSYEKL. The V end was cut by 1 base, the J end by 9 bases, with 7 bases between. There are 12 residues in the CDR3. CDR3 in DNA: TGCGCCAGCAGCCAAGTCCGGGGTGAGCAGTTCTTC. Translation: CASSQVRGEQFF.